This TCR beta chain was retrieved from a study of shared T cell receptors in the human thymus (dated by TCRdb to 2020 to 2023). For the wider study: The study examined how self-reactive, shared T-cell receptor alpha chains are generated in the human thymus.

With regard to this clone: What antigen it recognizes has not been identified. No base-level quality is on record; no much larger clone is a single base apart.

CDR1 and CDR2 (SEHNR, FQNEAQ) derive from the germline V gene (reference sequence). The CDR3 spans 16 residues, from the cysteine through the phenylalanine. Of the read, only the CDR3 DNA is kept; its 48 bases are in frame from base 1. V lost 4 bases and J lost 2 bases; the stretch between them is 17 bases long. Library construction relied on the immunoSEQ multiplex PCR assay. Entries here come from immuneACCESS through TCRdb and include only in-frame sequences with V and J called. Some clones fail to appear in such tables; in the studies checked, an unresolved V gene covers under half of the shortfall, and the cause of the remainder is unknown. The sample table records about 540,000 clones; approximately 80% of these occur just once. The ten most abundant clones make up roughly 0.013% of the sample. Another study also made use of these data, one on human thymus T cells. The second study's paper adds: In Finland, the donors were immunologically healthy infants who were having open corrective cardiac surgery for congenital heart defects. The thymus tissue came from surgical resects taken out during corrective cardiac surgery. Usage of V and J gene segments appeared to be biased in both the thymic and the peripheral blood repertoires. The related research reported highly overlapping thymic TCR repertoires among unrelated individuals. TCR alpha and beta repertoires from seven to nine infant thymus samples and a few related peripheral blood samples were characterized in the study. Donor ages ranging from roughly 6 to 244 days were recorded, and about six male and a couple of female infants were included in the cohort. Thymocytes were released mechanically from tissue and stored at -70 °C as pellets of about 9-32 million cells. A QIAsymphony instrument was used to extract genomic DNA from frozen cell pellets. Using the immunoSEQ multiplex PCR assay, the TCRB and TCRAD loci were amplified from a standardized quantity of quality-controlled genomic DNA. Amplicons spanned the V(D)J region at a length sufficient to cover the CDR3 and identify V and J genes. Amplicon sequencing was performed on an Illumina platform through the commercial immunoSEQ service. Corrections for primer bias and sequencing errors followed previously described methods, while TCRAD and TCRB definitions were based on the IMGT database. The repertoires were analysed using immunoSEQ Analyzer 3.0 and VDJTools for basic statistics, V/J segment usage, diversity estimates, rarefaction and pairwise overlap. To estimate diversity, the Chao1, ChaoE, Efron-Thisted, Shannon and inverse Simpson indices were applied, and diversity was also estimated on datasets down-sampled to the smallest sample. Repertoire overlap was determined by strict matching of CDR3 nucleotide sequence, V gene and J gene, and Jaccard-based multidimensional scaling clustering was applied. On average, thymus samples gave about 810,000 unique TCRB clonotypes, whereas blood samples gave roughly 84,000.

Sequenced sample: thymocytes. The TCR comes from a boy less than two years old with a congenital heart defect. Donor details come from another sample of the same person, matched by shared clones. This chain is built from TRBV7-9 and TRBJ1-2; 5 matching bases give a weak D call of TRBD1. The CDR3 is CASSSQPGLRNYGYTF. The base sequence is TGTGCCAGCAGCTCCCAGCCGGGACTGCGGAACTATGGCTACACCTTC.